The 28 T cell receptor beta chains given below trace back to one sample, sequenced in a study of shared clonotypes between healthy human individuals. Naive CD8 cells comprised CD45RO-negative, CCR7-positively selected cells, excluding terminally differentiated effector memory CD45RA+ cells. The table came from immunoSEQ multiplex PCR; TCRdb's copy has only in-frame clones and leaves some out. The sample yields roughly 2.1 million clones, roughly 91% seen once. Sequenced sample: naive CD8+ T cells from PBMCs. All receptors derive from a man younger than 35 in good health. Some clones in this sample may be carry-over from other donors' samples.

Only one count was recorded for this clone. The rearrangement uses TRBV28 and TRBJ2-1, with 8 bases matching TRBD2. With V trimmed by 6 bases and J by 4 bases, 11 bases remained unmatched. The CDR3 consists of 16 residues. Germline CDR1 and CDR2: MDHEN and SYDVKM. Written as DNA, the CDR3 is TGTGCCAGCAGACCCGCCGGGGCTAGCGGGTACAATGAGCAGTTCTTC. Its protein product is CASRPAGASGYNEQFF.

The chain couples TRBV4-2 to TRBJ2-1; 13 bases line up with TRBD2. The V segment lost 0 bases and the J segment 14 bases; nucleotides outside the gene matches: 7. This CDR3 has 15 amino acids. Germline loops: CDR1 LGHNA, CDR2 YNFKEQ. The CDR3 spells CASSQDPTGTSGKFF. The DNA of the CDR3 is TGTGCCAGCAGCCAAGACCCAACCGGGACTAGCGGGAAGTTCTTC.

The chain employs TRBV7-9 and TRBJ2-1, with D possibly TRBD2 on 5 matching bases. The CDR3 has 13 amino acids. The V gene lost 6 bases and the J gene lost 2 bases, with 8 bases spanning the gap. CDR1 and CDR2 from the germline V gene are SEHNR and FQNEAQ (reference sequence). The CDR3 DNA is TGTGCCAGCAGTTGGACTCCCTACAATGAGCAGTTCTTC. Its protein is CASSWTPYNEQFF.

The V gene is TRBV15, the J gene TRBJ1-1; TRBD1 might be the D (6 bases). The CDR3 runs 17 residues. Trimming removed 0 bases at V and 1 base at J, with 15 bases between. Germline CDR1 reads LNHNV; CDR2 reads YYDKDF (reference sequence). CDR3 amino acids: CATSRDWGALRNTEAFF. CDR3 bases: TGTGCCACCAGCAGAGATTGGGGGGCGTTGCGGAACACTGAAGCTTTCTTT.

This chain links TRBV10-3 with TRBJ1-2; 8 nucleotides agree with TRBD1. Germline loops: CDR1 ENHRY, CDR2 SYGVKD. V dropped 2 bases and J dropped 5; count of bases not matched to a gene: 13. The CDR3 is 17 amino acids. This CDR3 is CAISEPTGRGRVYGYTF. DNA for the CDR3: TGTGCCATCAGTGAGCCCACGGGCAGGGGGCGCGTATATGGCTACACCTTC.

This clone showed up just once. The rearrangement uses TRBV15 and TRBJ2-1, with 11 positions matching TRBD2. CDR1 is LNHNV, CDR2 YYDKDF, per germline (reference sequence). CDR3 length: 14 residues. Trimming removed 6 bases from V and 5 bases from J; junction bases left unmatched: 3. Here the CDR3 reads CATSPGLADNEQFF. The CDR3 coding sequence is TGTGCCACCAGTCCGGGACTAGCGGACAATGAGCAGTTCTTC.

The gene calls are TRBV18 and TRBJ1-1; D is unresolved. V lost 2 bases to trimming and J lost 0 bases, with 22 bases between them. CDR1 is KGHSH and CDR2 is LQKENI in the germline V gene. CDR3 length: 19 amino acids. The CDR3 coding sequence is TGTGCCAGCTCACCAGGCGCTTTACTACCCTTCGACATGAACACTGAAGCTTTCTTT. This sequence encodes CASSPGALLPFDMNTEAFF.

This chain connects TRBV7-6 to TRBJ2-1, with TRBD2 as a possible D gene (5 bases). Germline CDR1 is SGHVS and CDR2 is FNYEAQ. Trimming took off 4 bases at V and 13 bases at J, with 17 bases between the two ends. The CDR3 loop spans 13 amino acids. CDR3 amino acids: CASSSRVSADQFF. In nucleotides, the CDR3 is TGTGCCAGCAGCTCCCGGGTTAGCGCGGACCAGTTCTTC.

The rearrangement links TRBV5-4 to TRBJ1-2; 7 nucleotides align to TRBD1. The trim removed 2 bases at V and 2 bases at J, leaving 3 bases unmatched. Per the germline V gene, CDR1 is SGHNT and CDR2 is YYREEE (reference sequence). The CDR3 runs 14 residues. CDR3 bases: TGTGCCAGCAGCTTACAGGGGAACAACTATGGCTACACCTTC. Protein product: CASSLQGNNYGYTF.

V is TRBV19 and J is TRBJ1-2; 7 bases are a match to TRBD1. Germline CDR1 LNHDA, CDR2 SQIVND (reference sequence). CDR3 length: 15 residues. Trimming cost V 4 bases and J 8 bases; bases outside gene matches: 13. CDR3 DNA sequence: TGTGCCAGTAGTACTTCCACGACAGGGACGGAGGGCTACACCTTC. This encodes CASSTSTTGTEGYTF.

The chain uses TRBV7-8 and TRBJ1-5; D is unclear. The CDR3 is 13 residues long. Germline-derived CDR1 and CDR2 are SGHVS and FQNEAQ. V was pared by 4 bases and J by 4 bases, with 8 bases between. The CDR3 DNA is TGTGCCAGCAGCTCCCATCAAAATCAGCCCCAGCATTTT. This encodes CASSSHQNQPQHF.

The rearrangement uses TRBV9 and TRBJ2-1, with D uncertain. V lost 7 bases and J lost 3, with 5 bases in between. Germline CDR1 reads SGDLS; CDR2 reads YYNGEE. The CDR3 totals 11 residues. CDR3 DNA: TGTGCCAGCGGGCTCTACAATGAGCAGTTCTTC. This sequence encodes CASGLYNEQFF.

The chain recombines TRBV19 with TRBJ2-7; D not certain. The CDR3 length is 14 residues. V was cut by 5 bases and J by 3 bases, with 14 bases left in between. Germline V gene data show CDR1 as LNHDA and CDR2 as SQIVND (reference sequence). For the CDR3, the DNA is TGTGCCAGTAGTTTAATAGGCGACGGCTACGAGCAGTACTTC. Its protein is CASSLIGDGYEQYF.

For this clone: The sample contains more than one DNA sequence encoding this CDR3. The genes are TRBV19 and TRBJ2-7; tentative D call: TRBD1 (6 bases). This CDR3 comprises 13 residues. V lost 3 bases to trimming and J lost 2 bases, with 8 bases between them. Germline lookup yields CDR1 LNHDA and CDR2 SQIVND (reference sequence). CDR3 amino acids: CASSIPGAYEQYF. CDR3 bases: TGTGCCAGTAGTATCCCAGGGGCCTACGAGCAGTACTTC. Complete variable domain (other parts from reference TRBV19 and TRBJ2-7): DGGITQSPKYLFRKEGQNVTLSCEQNLNHDAMYWYRQDPGQGLRLIYYSQIVNDFQKGDIAEGYSVSREKKESFPLTVTSAQKNPTAFYLCASSIPGAYEQYFGPGTRLTVT.

The chain has TRBV13 and TRBJ2-1; 8 bases match TRBD2. Germline values: CDR1 PRHDT, CDR2 FYEKMQ (reference sequence). The junction had 6 bases not matched to a gene; V was cut back by 1 base and J by 7 bases. This CDR3 comprises 15 residues. Here the CDR3 DNA reads TGTGCCAGCAGCTTAGTAGGACTAGCAGGGAATGAGCAGTTCTTC. This encodes CASSLVGLAGNEQFF.

V gene TRBV4-3 combines with J gene TRBJ2-1; 14 bases line up with TRBD2. V shed 0 bases, J shed 8 bases, and the junction held 15 bases outside the gene matches. This CDR3 is 20 amino acids long. Looked up from germline, CDR1 is LGHNA and CDR2 is YSLEER. The CDR3 DNA is TGCGCCAGCAGCCAAGACCCTCCGGGACTAGCGGGAGAAGGTAACGATGAGCAGTTCTTC. Its translation: CASSQDPPGLAGEGNDEQFF.

The chain recombines TRBV7-6 with TRBJ2-7; TRBD1 aligns across 7 bases. The CDR3 has 16 residues. The trim removed 5 bases at V and 1 base at J, leaving 11 bases unmatched. Germline loops: CDR1 SGHVS, CDR2 FNYEAQ. CDR3 nucleotides: TGTGCCAGCAGCCAATCACGGGACAGAGAATCCTACGAGCAGTACTTC. Its protein product is CASSQSRDRESYEQYF.

In regard to this clone: The sample carries other DNA sequences with the same CDR3. The rearrangement links TRBV4-3 to TRBJ2-7, with 11 bases lining up with TRBD1. Germline V gives CDR1 LGHNA, CDR2 YSLEER. The ends lost 4 bases at V and 3 bases at J; junction bases unmatched: 2. The CDR3 length is 14 residues. The CDR3 DNA follows: TGCGCCAGCAGCCCTGGGACAGGGGGCTACGAGCAGTACTTC. It translates to CASSPGTGGYEQYF.

The chain joins TRBV27 to TRBJ2-1; D uncertain. CDR1 is MNHEY, CDR2 SMNVEV, per germline (reference sequence). V shed 3 bases and J shed 3 bases, with 9 bases lying between them. The CDR3 is 14 residues long. The CDR3 reads CASSFGIDYNEQFF. CDR3 nucleotides: TGTGCCAGCAGTTTCGGAATAGACTACAATGAGCAGTTCTTC.

The J gene is TRBJ1-1, the V gene TRBV7-9, with D possibly being TRBD1 (5 bases). The CDR3 is made up of 13 amino acids. The ends were cut back, 8 bases at V and 3 bases at J, with 13 bases in the middle. Germline CDR1 is SEHNR and CDR2 is FQNEAQ (reference sequence). CDR3 region: CASGGAGYTEAFF. CDR3 coding DNA: TGTGCCAGCGGAGGGGCAGGGTACACTGAAGCTTTCTTT.

The chain joins TRBV9 to TRBJ2-1, with 12 bases matching TRBD1. The germline V gene has CDR1 SGDLS and CDR2 YYNGEE. Trimming at V came to 4 bases and at J to 4 bases, leaving 6 bases not matched to a gene. The CDR3 is 16 amino acids. The CDR3 protein is CASSPGTGGPYNEQFF. CDR3 sequence (DNA): TGTGCCAGCAGCCCAGGGACAGGGGGCCCTTACAATGAGCAGTTCTTC.

V and J are TRBV18 and TRBJ1-1; maybe TRBD1 (5 bases). Germline loops: CDR1 KGHSH, CDR2 LQKENI. The CDR3 has 13 residues. V was clipped by 4 bases and J by 6 bases, with 12 bases between them. CDR3 sequence (DNA): TGTGCCAGCTCACTGGGGCAGGGTCCTGAAGCTTTCTTT. Encoded protein: CASSLGQGPEAFF. The full variable domain, completed using reference TRBV18 and TRBJ1-1, is NAGVMQNPRHLVRRRGQEARLRCSPMKGHSHVYWYRQLPEEGLKFMVYLQKENIIDESGMPKERFSAEFPKEGPSILRIQQVVRGDSAAYFCASSLGQGPEAFFGQGTRLTVV.

This chain joins TRBV5-5 and TRBJ2-7; 7 bases fit TRBD2. This CDR3 region has 14 residues. J lost 7 bases, V lost 2 bases, and 9 bases had no gene match. The germline CDR1 and CDR2 sequences are SGHKS and YYEKEE (reference sequence). The CDR3, as DNA: TGTGCCAGCAGCTTTAGTGTCCCAGCGGGGGAGCAGTACTTC. Encoded protein: CASSFSVPAGEQYF.

The J gene is TRBJ2-7, the V gene TRBV11-2, with D possibly TRBD1 on 5 matching bases. The germline V gene encodes CDR1 SGHAT and CDR2 FQNNGV. The CDR3 runs to 14 residues. Trimming cost V 2 bases and J 5 bases, with 13 bases left between them. The CDR3 region is CASSLLQESNEQYF. CDR3 sequence (DNA): TGTGCCAGCAGCTTATTACAGGAGTCGAACGAGCAGTACTTC.

This chain uses TRBV2 with TRBJ2-5, with D perhaps matching TRBD2 (6 bases). Germline V gene sequence: CDR1 SNHLY, CDR2 FYNNEI. Trimming took off 1 base at V and 5 bases at J, with 17 bases between the two ends. The CDR3 spans 16 residues. The CDR3: CASSEGLASPHETQYF. The DNA of the CDR3 is TGTGCCAGCAGTGAAGGGCTAGCGTCCCCCCACGAGACCCAGTACTTC. The full variable domain, rest sourced from reference TRBV2 and TRBJ2-5, is EPEVTQTPSHQVTQMGQEVILRCVPISNHLYFYWYRQILGQKVEFLVSFYNNEISEKSEIFDDQFSVERPDGSNFTLKIRSTKLEDSAMYFCASSEGLASPHETQYFGPGTRLLVL.

This clone was seen a single time. The chain is built from TRBV6-6 and TRBJ1-4; no definite D call. V dropped 2 bases and J dropped 6 bases, with 13 bases sitting between them. Per the germline V gene, CDR1 is MNHNY and CDR2 is SVGAGI (reference sequence). CDR3 length: 15 amino acids. CDR3 in DNA: TGTGCCAGCAGTTACCCGGACGGTTATCATGAAAAACTGTTTTTT. Protein: CASSYPDGYHEKLFF.

In nucleotides, the CDR3 is TGTGCCAGCACCTTAGCGGGAGGGAACAATGAGCAGTTCTTC. Residues: CASTLAGGNNEQFF. The chain recombines TRBV28 with TRBJ2-1; 11 nucleotides match TRBD2. Germline V gene lookup returns CDR1 MDHEN and CDR2 SYDVKM. V was clipped by 7 bases and J by 5 bases; unmatched bases: 4. The length of the CDR3 is 14 residues.

The chain combines TRBV28 with TRBJ1-5; 8 bases map to TRBD1. CDR3 length equals 16 residues. J lost 0 bases, V lost 5 bases, and 6 bases had no gene match. The germline V gene encodes CDR1 MDHEN and CDR2 SYDVKM. The CDR3 loop is CASSATGAVSNQPQHF. DNA of the CDR3: TGTGCCAGCAGTGCGACAGGGGCCGTTAGCAATCAGCCCCAGCATTTT.